This T cell receptor (beta chain) emerged from a study of shared clonotypes between healthy human individuals. Overall study findings and caveats: All-four-donor shared clonotypes had higher generation probabilities than non-shared clonotypes did. Larger estimated richness was generally seen in naive subsets than in memory subsets. Investigators expected sequencing depth to affect clonotype sharing among donors.

The protocol was immunoSEQ multiplex PCR, while the TCRdb copy is restricted to in-frame clones and leaves out a portion. The profile covers some 790,000 clones, with roughly 72% appearing a single time and about 1.7% taken by the ten largest. This clone has more than one count but fewer than ten. Its antigen is still unknown. The CDR3 is 14 amino acids. With 0 bases removed from V and 3 bases from J, the gap between germline ends came to 9 bases. CDR1 is SGHKS and CDR2 is YYEKEE in the germline V gene (reference sequence). Sequencing was performed on memory CD4+ T cells sorted from blood. Documented subset: CD45RA-negative fraction. V and J are TRBV5-5 and TRBJ1-1; the D gene is possibly TRBD1 (6 bases). This TCR came from a woman in her 30s in good health. CDR3 in DNA: TGTGCCAGCAGCTTGGGACAGGCCTACACTGAAGCTTTCTTT. This gives the protein CASSLGQAYTEAFF.